This T cell receptor (beta chain) originates from a study of cytomegalovirus exposure and HLA in healthy donors. General study findings and limits: TCR beta sequences numbering under 20,000 were associated with HLA alleles at 0.05 false discovery rate in a later analysis. Some V segments could not be told apart, so they were left out, TRBV6-2 and TRBV6-3 among them. Among the CMV-associated chains, three were confirmed in vitro as specific for CMV antigens.

Nominally healthy donors were sampled, though unrecorded immune exposures were likely. V was shortened by 4 bases and J by 2 bases, with 12 bases between the two germline ends. CDR1 is SGHRS, CDR2 YFSETQ, per germline. The CDR3 totals 15 residues. The PCR ran on 60 Vbeta and 13 Jbeta primers. The assay was immunoSEQ multiplex PCR, and TCRdb's table has in-frame clones only and misses some. The table shows some 65,000 clones, with 55% to 75% occurring only once. With regard to this clone: Its target is not known.

The receptor was derived from a woman aged 30 to 39 in good health and CMV-seronegative. The chain employs TRBV5-1 and TRBJ1-4; possible D gene TRBD1, 5 bases. The sequenced sample was PBMCs. DNA of the CDR3: TGCGCCAGCAGCGGACCGACAGCTACTAATGAAAAACTGTTTTTT. Translated, it gives CASSGPTATNEKLFF.